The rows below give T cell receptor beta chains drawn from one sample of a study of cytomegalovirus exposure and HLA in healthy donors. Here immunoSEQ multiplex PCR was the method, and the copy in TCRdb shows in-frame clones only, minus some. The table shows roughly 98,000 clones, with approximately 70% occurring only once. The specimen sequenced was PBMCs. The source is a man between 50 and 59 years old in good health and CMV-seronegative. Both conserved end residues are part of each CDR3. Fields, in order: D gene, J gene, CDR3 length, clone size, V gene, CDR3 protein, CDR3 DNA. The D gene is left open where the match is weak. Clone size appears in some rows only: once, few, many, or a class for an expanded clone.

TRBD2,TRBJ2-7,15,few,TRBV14,CASSSISGSWYEQYF,TGTGCCAGCAGCTCAATTAGCGGGAGCTGGTACGAGCAGTACTTC
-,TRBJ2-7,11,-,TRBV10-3,CATTREDEQYF,TGTGCCACCACCAGGGAGGACGAGCAGTACTTC
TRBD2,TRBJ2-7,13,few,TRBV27,CASGLADSYEQYF,TGTGCCAGCGGGCTAGCGGACTCCTACGAGCAGTACTTC
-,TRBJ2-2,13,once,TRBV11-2,CASSLDPAGELFF,TGTGCCAGCAGCTTAGATCCCGCCGGGGAGCTGTTTTTT
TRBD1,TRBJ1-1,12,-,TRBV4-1,CASSRQGTEAFF,TGCGCCAGCAGCCGACAGGGGACTGAAGCTTTCTTT
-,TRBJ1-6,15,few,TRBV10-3,CAISESQGVNSPLHF,TGTGCCATCAGTGAGAGCCAGGGTGTAAATTCACCCCTCCACTTT
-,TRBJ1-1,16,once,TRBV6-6,CASSYLGQKGNTEAFF,TGTGCCAGCAGTTATTTGGGACAAAAAGGAAACACTGAAGCTTTCTTT
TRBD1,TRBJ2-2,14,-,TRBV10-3,CATNRGENTGELFF,TGTGCCACTAACAGGGGAGAGAACACCGGGGAGCTGTTTTTT
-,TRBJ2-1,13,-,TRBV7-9,CASSLRSGNEQFF,TGTGCCAGCAGCCTGCGAAGCGGCAATGAGCAGTTCTTC
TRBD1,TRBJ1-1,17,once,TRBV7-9,CASSSRLRTGRSPEAFF,TGTGCCAGCAGCTCGAGACTGAGGACAGGGCGATCTCCAGAAGCTTTCTTT
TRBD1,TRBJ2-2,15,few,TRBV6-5,CASRSTGLDTGELFF,TGTGCCAGCAGATCGACAGGGTTAGACACCGGGGAGCTGTTTTTT
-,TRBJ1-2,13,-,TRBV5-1,CASSLEGHHGYTF,TGCGCCAGCAGCTTGGAGGGGCACCATGGCTACACCTTC
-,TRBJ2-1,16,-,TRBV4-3,CASSQDHAGPGNEQFF,TGCGCCAGCAGCCAAGATCACGCAGGGCCCGGCAATGAGCAGTTCTTC
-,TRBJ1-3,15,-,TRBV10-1,CASSKDRAGGNTIYF,TGCGCCAGCAGTAAGGACCGAGCGGGTGGAAACACCATATATTTT
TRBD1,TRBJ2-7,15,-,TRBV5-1,CASSSSGQGISEQYF,TGCGCCAGCAGCTCCTCGGGACAGGGAATTAGCGAGCAGTACTTC